This T cell receptor (beta chain) was identified in a study of control samples from healthy donors and cancer patients (TCRdb year 2020). As for this clone: What antigen it recognizes has not been identified. No base quality values were provided; no much bigger clone lies one nucleotide off.

Libraries were built with the immunoSEQ multiplex PCR assay. In TCRdb, the immuneACCESS table is reduced to in-frame sequences with V and J assigned. These tables do not hold every clone; where another copy was compared, an unresolved V gene accounts for under half, and the others remain unexplained. The sample contains around 89,000 clones, roughly 86% of them found a single time. The ten largest clones add up to around 10% of the sample. From the cysteine through the phenylalanine, the CDR3 covers 17 amino acids. Solely the CDR3 DNA is kept, with 51 bases framed from the first base. V is clipped by 0 bases and J by 5 bases, and the sequence between their germline boundaries is 17 bases long. Based on the germline V gene, the CDR1 and CDR2 sequences are LGHNA and YSLEER.

This chain is built from TRBV4-3 and TRBJ1-5, with the identity of the D gene unclear. This TCR was recovered from a woman aged 55-69 years in good health. The material sequenced was blood. The CDR3 in this case is CASSQERATDGYQPQHF. The DNA sequence reads TGCGCCAGCAGCCAAGAACGGGCCACTGATGGGTATCAGCCCCAGCATTTT.